The 17 T cell receptor beta chains below were found in one sample sequenced in a study of identical twins. TCRdb re-derived calls from the 5' RACE reads in MiXCR, one entry per CDR3 protein. The sample includes about 390,000 distinct CDR3 sequences, 9% to 10% of them seen just once. Sequenced: naive T cells sorted from blood. These receptors were taken from a woman between 50 and 59 years old in good health.

This clonotype was found a few times. The chain combines TRBV11-3 with TRBJ2-7; D is undetermined. V was clipped by 2 bases and J by 4 bases, with 9 bases between them. The V gene's germline CDR1 is SGHNT and CDR2 YENEEA. The CDR3 runs 13 residues. Here the CDR3 DNA reads TGTGCCAGCAGCTTACAAGTGGAATACGAGCAGTACTTC. Residues: CASSLQVEYEQYF. The full variable domain, completed using reference TRBV11-3 and TRBJ2-7, is EAGVVQSPRYKIIEKKQPVAFWCNPISGHNTLYWYLQNLGQGPELLIRYENEEAVDDSQLPKDRFSAERLKGVDSTLKIQPAELGDSAVYLCASSLQVEYEQYFGPGTRLTVT.

This clonotype came up many times. The chain has TRBV12-3 or TRBV12-4 and TRBJ2-3, with a tentative D call TRBD2 (6 bases). The V gene lost 5 bases and the J gene lost 4 bases, with 19 bases spanning the gap. This CDR3 region has 16 residues. For the CDR3, the DNA is TGTGCCAGCAGTCCCAACCACGGGAGATCTGCAGATACGCAGTATTTT. It encodes CASSPNHGRSADTQYF.

This clonotype was seen more than once but under ten times. The V call is TRBV29-1, the J call TRBJ2-5; 8 bases fit TRBD2. The CDR3 spans 14 residues. Per germline, CDR1 SQVTM and CDR2 ANQGSEA. J lost 4 bases, V lost 6 bases, and 10 bases had no gene match. CDR3 DNA sequence: TGCAGCGTAGGAAGGCGGCTAGCGGGAGAGACCCAGTACTTC. Its translation is CSVGRRLAGETQYF.

The table lists this clonotype with many counts. This chain uses TRBV7-9 with TRBJ2-7; tentatively, D is TRBD2 (6 bases). The CDR3 has 15 amino acids. Per the germline V gene, CDR1 is SEHNR and CDR2 is FQNEAQ (reference sequence). V was pared by 5 bases and J by 6 bases, with 20 bases between. CDR3 loop: CASSPPRAGRFEQYF. Here the CDR3 DNA reads TGTGCCAGCAGCCCACCCCGGGCGGGACGTTTCGAGCAGTACTTC.

This clonotype was observed a few times. The CDR3 DNA sequence: TGTGCCAGCAGGCCCTGGGGGGCGAACACCGGGGAGCTGTTTTTT. It encodes CASRPWGANTGELFF. The chain carries TRBV27 and TRBJ2-2; possible D gene TRBD2, 6 bases. Germline V gives CDR1 MNHEY, CDR2 SMNVEV (reference sequence). This CDR3 contains 15 residues. V lost 6 bases to trimming and J lost 0 bases, with 11 bases between them.

This clonotype was counted at least ten times. This chain's CDR3 is CSARGENQETQYF. DNA of the CDR3: TGCAGTGCTAGAGGAGAGAACCAAGAGACCCAGTACTTC. The chain joins TRBV20-1 to TRBJ2-5; D not resolved. Germline lookup yields CDR1 DFQATT and CDR2 SNEGSKA (reference sequence). The CDR3 runs 13 residues. Between the trimmed V and J ends, which lost 1 base and 0 bases, there was a span of 6 bases.

This clonotype has more than one count but fewer than ten. The chain recombines TRBV10-3 with TRBJ2-1; weak D call: TRBD2 (5 bases). The germline V gene has CDR1 ENHRY and CDR2 SYGVKD. The CDR3 loop spans 13 amino acids. V gave up 10 bases and J gave up 5 bases, with 15 bases separating them. DNA for the CDR3: TGTGCCAGCCGTCCCGGGGAAAACAATGAGCAGTTCTTC. It codes for CASRPGENNEQFF.

The chain recombines TRBV5-1 with TRBJ1-1, with D possibly matching TRBD1 (5 bases). The germline V gene encodes CDR1 SGHRS and CDR2 YFSETQ. The V and J ends lost 2 bases and 6 bases respectively, with 11 bases between them. The CDR3 length is 13 residues. This CDR3 is CASSLRGTAEAFF. The CDR3 DNA reads TGCGCCAGCAGCTTAAGGGGCACTGCTGAAGCTTTCTTT.

This chain uses TRBV29-1 with TRBJ2-7; weak D call: TRBD1 (6 bases). Per the germline V gene, CDR1 is SQVTM and CDR2 is ANQGSEA. V lost 4 bases and J lost 7, with 17 bases in between. This CDR3 is built from 13 residues. The CDR3 loop is CSVGATGNWEQYF. CDR3 coding DNA: TGCAGCGTTGGGGCTACAGGGAATTGGGAGCAGTACTTC.

This clonotype came up a few times. The chain joins TRBV7-9 to TRBJ2-1; D uncertain. The CDR3 is made up of 13 amino acids. Germline CDR1 and CDR2: SEHNR and FQNEAQ (reference sequence). V was shortened by 1 base and J by 5 bases, with 6 bases between the two germline ends. DNA for the CDR3: TGTGCCAGCAGCTTAGGTGAACACAATGAGCAGTTCTTC. Translating it yields CASSLGEHNEQFF. Supplemented by reference TRBV7-9 and TRBJ2-1, the full variable domain reads DTGVSQNPRHKITKRGQNVTFRCDPISEHNRLYWYRQTLGQGPEFLTYFQNEAQLEKSRLLSDRFSAERPKGSFSTLEIQRTEQGDSAMYLCASSLGEHNEQFFGPGTRLTVL.

This clonotype was seen at least ten times. V and J are TRBV5-1 and TRBJ2-2; 8 nucleotides align to TRBD1. V shed 6 bases, J shed 2 bases, and the junction held 9 bases outside the gene matches. The CDR3 is made up of 16 amino acids. Germline V CDR1 and CDR2: SGHRS, YFSETQ. The CDR3 DNA reads as TGCGCCAGCACAGCTATCGGACAGGGAAACACCGGGGAGCTGTTTTTT. Translated, it gives CASTAIGQGNTGELFF.

The V call is TRBV19, the J call TRBJ1-6, with D perhaps matching TRBD1 (5 bases). V lost 3 bases, J lost 8 bases, and 11 bases lay in between. Germline V CDR1 and CDR2: LNHDA, SQIVND (reference sequence). This CDR3 has 14 amino acids. CDR3 nucleotides: TGTGCCAGTAGTATCGAACAGGTCGATTCACCCCTCCACTTT. It yields the protein CASSIEQVDSPLHF.

This chain joins TRBV12-3 or TRBV12-4 and TRBJ2-1; D call uncertain. The CDR3 contains 12 residues. The V end was cut by 3 bases, the J end by 16 bases, with 16 bases between. The CDR3 bases are TGTGCCAGCAGTTTGCGTGAGAACCCTTTTTTCTTC. This encodes CASSLRENPFFF.

This clonotype was detected only a few times. The chain uses TRBV12-3 or TRBV12-4 and TRBJ2-2; 7 nucleotides align to TRBD2. The CDR3 contains 17 residues. V gave up 5 bases and J gave up 0 bases; unmatched junction bases: 9. DNA of the CDR3: TGTGCCAGCAGTCCGGTCCTTCTAGCGGCGAACACCGGGGAGCTGTTTTTT. Translation: CASSPVLLAANTGELFF.

In its sample, this clonotype was seen a few times. The chain uses TRBV4-1 and TRBJ1-1, with a weak D call TRBD1 (5 bases). Trimming removed 4 bases at V and 3 bases at J, with 9 bases between. The CDR3 runs 13 residues. Per germline, CDR1 MGHRA and CDR2 YSYEKL. The DNA for the CDR3 is TGCGCCAGCAGCCCGGGGCCTTACACTGAAGCTTTCTTT. As protein: CASSPGPYTEAFF.

This clonotype has just a few counts. This sequence joins TRBV6-2 or TRBV6-3 and TRBJ2-1; 7 positions match TRBD2. Germline V gene data show CDR1 as MNHEY and CDR2 as SVGEGT. This CDR3 comprises 16 residues. Trimming cost V 0 bases and J 6 bases; bases outside gene matches: 8. CDR3 nucleotide sequence: TGTGCCAGCAGTTACTCGGGGAGGGTCTATCCCAATGAGCAGTTCTTC. Its protein is CASSYSGRVYPNEQFF.

This clonotype has a count of ten or more. Written as DNA, the CDR3 is TGCAGCGTTGATCCGAGACAGGGGTCCTACAATGAGCAGTTCTTC. This translates into CSVDPRQGSYNEQFF. This chain connects TRBV29-1 to TRBJ2-1, with TRBD1 matching over 8 bases. The CDR3 consists of 15 residues. Trimming cost V 3 bases and J 1 base; bases outside gene matches: 5. Per germline, CDR1 SQVTM and CDR2 ANQGSEA.